Listed here is a single T cell receptor (beta chain). Its target antigen remains unknown. Base qualities are not at hand, and no much larger clone is one base apart. The CDR3 sequence holds 15 residues, the cysteine and phenylalanine included. The read is trimmed to its CDR3 DNA, 45 bases read in frame from base 1. V loses 0 bases, J loses 2 bases, and the germline ends lie 9 bases apart. The germline V gene (reference sequence) gives CDR1 as SEHNR and CDR2 as FQNEAQ. The time point label for this specimen denotes: week 3, after first cycle of checkpoint inhibitor. Blood samples were taken before treatment (T0) and at week 3 (W3), following the first cycle of checkpoint blockade. Except for a couple of patients with rapid clinical progression, response was assessed 12 weeks after the first infusion by RECIST 1.1; disease control meant complete response, partial response or stable disease. Patients were not eligible if they had prior systemic cancer treatment, concomitant immunosuppressant therapy or synchronous other active malignancies. TCR beta was sequenced in both bulk PBMC and plasma cell-free DNA in order to track circulating cells as well as T cell turnover. PBMC were isolated from blood with Lymphoprep and SepMate tubes, followed by red cell lysis. QIAamp DNA Blood Mini kits were used to extract DNA from PBMC and from sorted T cell subsets.

The data are from a study of blood T cell dynamics during melanoma immunotherapy (dated by TCRdb to the early 2020s). Study-wide context: All patients had metastatic melanoma and were given first-line pembrolizumab or nivolumab plus ipilimumab as standard of care in the United Kingdom. To find early correlates of response, the study profiled the peripheral T cell receptor repertoires of patients with metastatic melanoma both before and after one cycle of checkpoint inhibitor therapy. Consecutive patients formed a training cohort, and a further independent group of patients from the same centre was pooled into an external validation set.

Every bulk PBMC sample was loaded with the same fixed amount of about 380 ng of DNA. TCR beta CDR3 sequences were amplified from genomic DNA using the immunoSEQ TCRb Assay kit according to manufacturer instructions. The KAPA Library Quantification Kit for Illumina platforms was used to quantify pooled libraries by qPCR. Pooled libraries were sequenced on an Illumina NextSeq 500, clustered at roughly 0.6-1.2 pM. In the original analysis: TCR data were analyzed using immunoSEQ ANALYZER and the R LymphoSeq package. A rearrangement efficiency score was calculated as productive divided by the sum of productive and non-productive CDR3 sequences. Clonality was assessed using the Gini coefficient and diversity using the Renyi index at alpha=1, with pairwise comparisons between timepoints within each patient. Clonal relatedness, based on an edit distance of 3, and repertoire similarity, based on the Bhattacharyya coefficient, were both computed in LymphoSeq. To classify response, a linear discriminant analysis based on week-3 changes in clonality and diversity was built using the R MASS and caret packages. TCRdb re-hosts the immuneACCESS table, in-frame sequences only. Its copies lack some clones; in the studies checked, an unresolved V gene accounts for under half of them, and the cause for the rest is not known. V, J and clone size derive from that table, while D and trimming were established from the DNA sequence. In this sample the table shows 11,000 or so clones, roughly 89% of which occur a single time. Approximately 25% of the sample is taken by the ten largest.

The paper's findings and limits, for the study overall: The relatively small sample size was acknowledged as potentially limiting generalization of the results. Patients who later achieved disease control showed a bifurcated PBMC repertoire reorganization at W3, with increased clonality or increased diversity, unlike progressors. Whether the T cell clones driving repertoire changes were melanoma-specific or reflected general immune activation could not be determined in the study.

Sequenced here: blood, sampled from a patient treated with checkpoint blockade. This clonotype was obtained from a human donor with melanoma. The chain was built from TRBV7-9 and TRBJ2-3; the D gene is not confidently resolved. The DNA sequence reads TGTGCCAGCAGCTTAGCGCTAATTGCCACAGATACGCAGTATTTT. Translated, it reads CASSLALIATDTQYF.